In this sample, the clone carrying this T cell receptor beta chain turned up a few times. Its target is unknown. These data come from a study of early T cells in non-severe SARS-CoV-2 infection. Study as a whole: Chains were unpaired, as sequencing was done on bulk RNA from unsorted whole blood.

V lost 3 bases, J lost 5 bases, and 7 bases lay in between. This CDR3 spans 11 amino acids. The V gene's germline CDR1 is GTSNPN and CDR2 SVGIG (reference sequence). The library protocol tagged individual cDNA molecules with unique molecular identifiers. TCRdb recomputed calls from the 5' RACE reads with MiXCR, one row per CDR3 protein. The sample lists nearly 80,000 distinct CDR3 sequences, more than 10% occurring once. General study findings and limits: Anti-spike CD8 responses were favored in VDJdb matching, and private and CD4 specificities were missed.

This clonotype was obtained from an adult who was a healthcare worker with PCR-confirmed SARS-CoV-2 infection or an uninfected control (not recorded which). The sequenced material came from whole blood. J is TRBJ1-1 and V is TRBV30, with TRBD1 as a possible D gene (5 bases). The CDR3 reads CAWRRGTEAFF. CDR3 DNA sequence: TGTGCCTGGAGGAGGGGAACTGAAGCTTTCTTT. The full variable domain, in which reference TRBV30 and TRBJ1-1 provide the parts outside the CDR3, is SQTIHQWPATLVQPVGSPLSLECTVEGTSNPNLYWYRQAAGRGLQLLFYSVGIGQISSEVPQNLSASRPQDRQFILSSKKLLLSDSGFYLCAWRRGTEAFFGQGTRLTVV.